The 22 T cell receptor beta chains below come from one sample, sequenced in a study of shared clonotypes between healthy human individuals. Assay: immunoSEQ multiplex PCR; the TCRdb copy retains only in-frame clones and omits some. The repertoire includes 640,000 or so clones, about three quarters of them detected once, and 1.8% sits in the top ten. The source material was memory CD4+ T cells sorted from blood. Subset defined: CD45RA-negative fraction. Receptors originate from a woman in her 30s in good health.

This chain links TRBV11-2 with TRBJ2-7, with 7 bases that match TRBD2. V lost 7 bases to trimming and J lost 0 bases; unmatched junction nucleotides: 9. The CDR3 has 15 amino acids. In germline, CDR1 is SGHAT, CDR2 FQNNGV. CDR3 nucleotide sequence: TGTGCCAGCAAAAAGGGAGGGGCAGACTCCTACGAGCAGTACTTC. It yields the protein CASKKGGADSYEQYF.

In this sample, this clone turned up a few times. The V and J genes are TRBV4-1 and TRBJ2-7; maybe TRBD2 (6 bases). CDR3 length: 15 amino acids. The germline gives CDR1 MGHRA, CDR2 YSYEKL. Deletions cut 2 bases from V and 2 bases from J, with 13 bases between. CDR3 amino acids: CASSQRLEAAYEQYF. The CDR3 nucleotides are TGCGCCAGCAGCCAAAGACTAGAGGCCGCCTACGAGCAGTACTTC.

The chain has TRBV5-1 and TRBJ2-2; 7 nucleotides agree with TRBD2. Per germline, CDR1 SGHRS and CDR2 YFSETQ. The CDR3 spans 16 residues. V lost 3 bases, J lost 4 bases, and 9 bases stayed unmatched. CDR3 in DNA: TGCGCCAGCAGCTGGGTCTTAGCGGGCGCCACCGGGGAGCTGTTTTTT. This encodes CASSWVLAGATGELFF.

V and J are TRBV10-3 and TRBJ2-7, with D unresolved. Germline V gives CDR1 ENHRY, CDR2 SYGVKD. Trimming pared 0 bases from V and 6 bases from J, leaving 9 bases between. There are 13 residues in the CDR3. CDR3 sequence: CAISESLMGEQYF. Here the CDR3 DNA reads TGTGCCATCAGTGAGTCTCTAATGGGCGAGCAGTACTTC.

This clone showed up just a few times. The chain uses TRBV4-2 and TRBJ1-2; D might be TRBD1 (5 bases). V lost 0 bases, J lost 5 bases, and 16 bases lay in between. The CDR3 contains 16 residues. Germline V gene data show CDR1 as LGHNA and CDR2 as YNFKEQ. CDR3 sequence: CASSQDRTRERYGYTF. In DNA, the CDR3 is TGTGCCAGCAGCCAAGATCGGACCAGGGAGAGGTATGGCTACACCTTC.

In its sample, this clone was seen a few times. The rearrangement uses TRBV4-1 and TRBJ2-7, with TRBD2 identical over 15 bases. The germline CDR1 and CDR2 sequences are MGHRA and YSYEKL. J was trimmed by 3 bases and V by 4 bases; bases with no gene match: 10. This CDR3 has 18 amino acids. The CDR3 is CASSREGLAGGNIYEQYF. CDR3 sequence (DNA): TGCGCCAGCAGCCGAGAGGGACTAGCGGGAGGTAATATCTACGAGCAGTACTTC.

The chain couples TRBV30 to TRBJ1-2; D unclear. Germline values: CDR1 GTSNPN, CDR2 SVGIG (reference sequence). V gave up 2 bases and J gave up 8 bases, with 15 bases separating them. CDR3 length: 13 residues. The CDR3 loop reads CAWSWAQLRGYTF. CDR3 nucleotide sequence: TGTGCCTGGAGTTGGGCACAACTTAGGGGCTACACCTTC.

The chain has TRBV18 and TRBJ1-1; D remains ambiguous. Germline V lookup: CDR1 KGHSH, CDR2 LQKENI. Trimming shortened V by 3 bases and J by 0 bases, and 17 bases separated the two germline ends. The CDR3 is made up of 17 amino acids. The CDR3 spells CASSPPLRTGMNTEAFF. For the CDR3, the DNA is TGTGCCAGCTCACCTCCACTGCGGACGGGCATGAACACTGAAGCTTTCTTT.

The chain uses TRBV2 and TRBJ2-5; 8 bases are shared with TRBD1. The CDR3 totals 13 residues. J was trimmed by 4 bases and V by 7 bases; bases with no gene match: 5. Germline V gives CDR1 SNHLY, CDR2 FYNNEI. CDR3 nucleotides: TGTGCCAGCAAGAAGGACAGGGTAGAGACCCAGTACTTC. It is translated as CASKKDRVETQYF.

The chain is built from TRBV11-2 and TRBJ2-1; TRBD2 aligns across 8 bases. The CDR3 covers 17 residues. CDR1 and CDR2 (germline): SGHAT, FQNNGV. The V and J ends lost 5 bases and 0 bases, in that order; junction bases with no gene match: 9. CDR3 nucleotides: TGTGCCAGCAGCGTCCTTAGCGGGACCAGCTCCTACAATGAGCAGTTCTTC. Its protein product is CASSVLSGTSSYNEQFF.

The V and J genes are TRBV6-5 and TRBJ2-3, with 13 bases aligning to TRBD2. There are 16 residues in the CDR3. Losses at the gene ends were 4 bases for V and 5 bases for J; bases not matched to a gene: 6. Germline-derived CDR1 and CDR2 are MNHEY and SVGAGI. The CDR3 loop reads CASSSTSGRWGDTQYF. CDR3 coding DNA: TGTGCCAGCAGTTCGACTAGCGGGAGGTGGGGAGATACGCAGTATTTT.

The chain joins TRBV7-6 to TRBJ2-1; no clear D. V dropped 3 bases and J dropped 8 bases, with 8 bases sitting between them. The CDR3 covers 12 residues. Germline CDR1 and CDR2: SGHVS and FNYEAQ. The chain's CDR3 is CASSFRVYEQFF. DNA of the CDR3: TGTGCCAGCAGCTTCCGTGTCTATGAGCAGTTCTTC.

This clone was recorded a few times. CDR3 DNA: TGCGCCAGCAGCTTTGGACTAGCGGGAGGGCAGAATGAGCAGTTCTTC. It is translated as CASSFGLAGGQNEQFF. The V and J genes are TRBV5-1 and TRBJ2-1; the match to TRBD2 covers 15 bases. The CDR3 covers 16 residues. Germline V lookup: CDR1 SGHRS, CDR2 YFSETQ. The J segment lost 7 bases and the V segment lost 2 bases, leaving 4 bases of the junction unmatched. Combining the CDR3 with reference TRBV5-1 and TRBJ2-1 gives the whole variable domain KAGVTQTPRYLIKTRGQQVTLSCSPISGHRSVSWYQQTPGQGLQFLFEYFSETQRNKGNFPGRFSGRQFSNSRSEMNVSTLELGDSALYLCASSFGLAGGQNEQFFGPGTRLTVL.

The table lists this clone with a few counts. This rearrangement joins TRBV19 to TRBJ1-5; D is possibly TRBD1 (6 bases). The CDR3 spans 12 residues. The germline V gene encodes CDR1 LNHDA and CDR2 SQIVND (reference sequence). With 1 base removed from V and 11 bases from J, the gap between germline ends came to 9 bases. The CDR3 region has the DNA TGTGCCAGTAGTATAGCTCAGGGGACCCAGCATTTT. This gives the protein CASSIAQGTQHF.

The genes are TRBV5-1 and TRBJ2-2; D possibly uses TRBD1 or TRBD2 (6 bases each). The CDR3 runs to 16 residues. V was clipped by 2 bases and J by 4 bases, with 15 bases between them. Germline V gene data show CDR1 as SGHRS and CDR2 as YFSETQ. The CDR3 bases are TGCGCCAGCAGCTTTGGAGGGACAACCGGCACCGGGGAGCTGTTTTTT. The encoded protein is CASSFGGTTGTGELFF.

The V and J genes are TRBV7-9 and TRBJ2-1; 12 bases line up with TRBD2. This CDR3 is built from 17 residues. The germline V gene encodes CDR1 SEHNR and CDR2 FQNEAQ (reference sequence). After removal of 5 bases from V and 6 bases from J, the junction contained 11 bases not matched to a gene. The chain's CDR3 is CASSRDGGLAGPNEQFF. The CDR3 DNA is TGTGCCAGCAGCCGCGACGGGGGACTAGCGGGTCCCAATGAGCAGTTCTTC.

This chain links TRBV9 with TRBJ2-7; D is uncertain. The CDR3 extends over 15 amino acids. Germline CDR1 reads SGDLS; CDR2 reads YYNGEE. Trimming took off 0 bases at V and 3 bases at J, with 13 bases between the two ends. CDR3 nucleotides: TGTGCCAGCAGCGTAGCGTCCACTATATTCTACGAGCAGTACTTC. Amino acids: CASSVASTIFYEQYF.

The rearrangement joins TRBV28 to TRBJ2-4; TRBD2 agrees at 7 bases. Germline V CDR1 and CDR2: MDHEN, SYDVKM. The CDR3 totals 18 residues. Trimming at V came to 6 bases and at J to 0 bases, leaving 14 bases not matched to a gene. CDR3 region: CASRPTLGREAAKNIQYF. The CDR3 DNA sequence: TGTGCCAGCAGACCTACCCTGGGGAGGGAAGCAGCCAAAAACATTCAGTACTTC.

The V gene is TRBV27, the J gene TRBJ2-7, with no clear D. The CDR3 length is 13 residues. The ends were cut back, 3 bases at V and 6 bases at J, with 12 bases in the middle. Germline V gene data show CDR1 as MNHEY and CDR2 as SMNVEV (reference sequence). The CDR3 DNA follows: TGTGCCAGCAGTTTTCGATCGGTACCCGAGCAGTACTTC. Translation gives CASSFRSVPEQYF.

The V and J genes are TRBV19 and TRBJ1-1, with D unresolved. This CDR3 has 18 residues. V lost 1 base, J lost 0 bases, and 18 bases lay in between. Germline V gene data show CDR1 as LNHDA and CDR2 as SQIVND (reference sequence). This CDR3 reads CASSIVKSSLRMNTEAFF. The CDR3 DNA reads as TGTGCCAGTAGTATAGTAAAGTCGTCCTTGAGAATGAACACTGAAGCTTTCTTT.

In DNA, the CDR3 is TGTGCCAGCAGGGCGGGAGGTTCCTACAATGAGCAGTTCTTC. It translates to CASRAGGSYNEQFF. The rearrangement uses TRBV6-1 and TRBJ2-1; 8 nucleotides match TRBD2. Germline V gene lookup returns CDR1 MNHNS and CDR2 SASEGT. This CDR3 has 14 residues. V lost 6 bases and J lost 1; bases outside the gene matches: 2.

The chain's CDR3 is CASSRDSMNTEAFF. As DNA, the CDR3 is TGCGCCAGCAGCCGGGACAGCATGAACACTGAAGCTTTCTTT. V usage is TRBV10-1 and J usage is TRBJ1-1; TRBD1 matches at 7 bases. Per germline, CDR1 WNHNN and CDR2 SYGVQD (reference sequence). The J segment lost 0 bases and the V segment lost 6 bases, leaving 4 bases of the junction unmatched. The CDR3 has 14 amino acids.